Shown below are 10 T cell receptor beta chains from a single sample sequenced in a study of OX40 agonist ivuxolimab in advanced cancers. TCRdb's table, derived via immunoSEQ multiplex PCR, lists solely in-frame clones and lacks some. The table lists about 120,000 clones, 85% to 90% of them singletons, with about 0.55% in the top ten. The source was CD4+ or CD8+ T cells sorted from blood, collected in a trial of the OX40 agonist ivuxolimab. The source of these receptors is an adult with an advanced solid tumor such as melanoma, head and neck, liver or kidney cancer.

The chain combines TRBV9 with TRBJ2-3; the D gene is possibly TRBD1 (6 bases). V was pared by 5 bases and J by 4 bases, with 14 bases between. The CDR3 is 14 amino acids. Germline loops: CDR1 SGDLS, CDR2 YYNGEE. The CDR3 DNA is TGTGCCAGCAGTGCCGGGACAAAGGCAGATACGCAGTATTTT. Its protein product is CASSAGTKADTQYF.

This chain joins TRBV4-1 and TRBJ1-1; D gene uncertain. V was clipped by 1 base and J by 0 bases, with 12 bases between them. Germline CDR1 reads MGHRA; CDR2 reads YSYEKL. This CDR3 is built from 16 residues. CDR3 sequence reads: CASSQALLSVNTEAFF. For the CDR3, the DNA is TGCGCCAGCAGCCAAGCGTTATTGTCCGTGAACACTGAAGCTTTCTTT.

This sequence joins TRBV4-1 and TRBJ2-2; 14 nucleotides match TRBD2. Per the germline V gene, CDR1 is MGHRA and CDR2 is YSYEKL. Germline trimming cut 0 bases from V and 2 bases from J; bases unmatched to any gene: 2. This CDR3 is built from 18 residues. The CDR3 here is CASSQEGLAGANTGELFF. CDR3 DNA: TGCGCCAGCAGCCAAGAGGGACTAGCGGGGGCTAACACCGGGGAGCTGTTTTTT.

The rearrangement uses TRBV9 and TRBJ2-1; 9 nucleotides match TRBD2. CDR1 and CDR2 (germline): SGDLS, YYNGEE. The CDR3 is made up of 16 amino acids. V dropped 0 bases and J dropped 7; count of bases not matched to a gene: 8. CDR3 nucleotides: TGTGCCAGCAGCGTAGACCCGCGGGGGGGCCAAAATGAGCAGTTCTTC. This codes for CASSVDPRGGQNEQFF.

V and J are TRBV5-1 and TRBJ1-4, with D possibly TRBD1 on 6 matching bases. The V gene's germline CDR1 is SGHRS and CDR2 YFSETQ. The germline V and J ends were trimmed by 4 bases and 8 bases, with 18 bases remaining between them. The CDR3 is 15 amino acids. The CDR3 coding sequence is TGCGCCAGCAGCCCCCGAGGGGGGATAGAGGAAAAACTGTTTTTT. It encodes CASSPRGGIEEKLFF.

This chain connects TRBV2 to TRBJ1-3, with D possibly TRBD1 on 6 matching bases. There are 15 residues in the CDR3. Germline values: CDR1 SNHLY, CDR2 FYNNEI. Trimming took 5 bases from V and 2 from J, leaving 13 bases between them. The CDR3 region is CASSLARDTGNTIYF. The CDR3 DNA is TGTGCCAGCAGTCTCGCCCGGGACACTGGAAACACCATATATTTT.

In this sample, this clone turned up once. The chain uses TRBV7-2 and TRBJ2-5, with 9 nucleotides matching TRBD1. The DNA end is a closer match to TRBJ2-7, so the J assignment may be wrong. This CDR3 is 14 amino acids long. Per the germline V gene, CDR1 is SGHTA and CDR2 is FQGNSA. This CDR3 reads CASSLRTGVYEQYF. CDR3 DNA sequence: TGTGCCAGCAGCTTAAGGACAGGGGTCTACGAGCAGTACTTC.

The chain recombines TRBV7-9 with TRBJ2-5; 12 nucleotides align to TRBD1. This CDR3 region has 15 residues. Germline CDR1 and CDR2: SEHNR and FQNEAQ (reference sequence). Trimming removed 2 bases from V and 5 bases from J; junction bases left unmatched: 3. CDR3 DNA: TGTGCCAGCAGCTTACGGGACAGGGGGCTTGAGACCCAGTACTTC. Its translation: CASSLRDRGLETQYF. Filled out from reference TRBV7-9 and TRBJ2-5, the complete variable domain reads DTGVSQNPRHKITKRGQNVTFRCDPISEHNRLYWYRQTLGQGPEFLTYFQNEAQLEKSRLLSDRFSAERPKGSFSTLEIQRTEQGDSAMYLCASSLRDRGLETQYFGPGTRLLVL.

The chain employs TRBV5-1 and TRBJ2-5; 9 bases line up with TRBD1. The junction had 18 bases not matched to a gene; V was cut back by 4 bases and J by 2 bases. This CDR3 is built from 19 residues. The germline V gene has CDR1 SGHRS and CDR2 YFSETQ. CDR3 in amino acids: CASSPHLPGQGEGQETQYF. The CDR3 region has the DNA TGCGCCAGCAGCCCTCATCTTCCGGGACAGGGCGAGGGGCAAGAGACCCAGTACTTC.

This clone was seen a single time. Mismatch with germline at one junction end may stem from a read error. The V call is TRBV7-3, the J call TRBJ2-2; 7 bases line up with TRBD1. CDR1 and CDR2 (germline): SGHTA, FQGTGA. This CDR3 is 16 amino acids long. The CDR3 is CASSPPDRTNTRELFF. In DNA form, the CDR3 reads TGTGCCAGCAGCCCCCCGGACAGGACGAACACCAGGGAGCTGTTTTTT.